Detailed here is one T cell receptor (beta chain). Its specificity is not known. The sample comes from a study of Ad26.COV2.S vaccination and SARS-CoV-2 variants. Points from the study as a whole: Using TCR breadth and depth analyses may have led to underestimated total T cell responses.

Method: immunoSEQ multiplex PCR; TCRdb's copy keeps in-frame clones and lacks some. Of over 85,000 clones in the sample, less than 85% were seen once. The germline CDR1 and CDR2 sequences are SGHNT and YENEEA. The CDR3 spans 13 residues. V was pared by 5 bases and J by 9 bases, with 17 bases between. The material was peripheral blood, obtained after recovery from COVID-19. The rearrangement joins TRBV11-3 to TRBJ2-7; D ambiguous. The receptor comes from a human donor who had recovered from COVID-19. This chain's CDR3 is CASSPAVGSGQYF. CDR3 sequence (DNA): TGTGCCAGCAGCCCCGCTGTAGGGTCGGGGCAGTACTTC.